Described below is a single T cell receptor beta chain sequence and its context. No antigen is known for it. Primers included in the PCR were 60 Vbeta and 13 Jbeta primers. Produced via immunoSEQ multiplex PCR; TCRdb's table is partial and in-frame only. The repertoire holds fewer than 250,000 clones, with around 76% as singletons. The sample is drawn from a study of cytomegalovirus exposure and HLA in healthy donors. Findings and limits, study-wide: Later analysis showed TCR association rates varying by HLA locus, highest for DRB1 and lowest for HLA-C. Rarity characterized most TCR sequences, yet some public TCRs appeared in many donors. It was reported in a later analysis that an Asian-associated ancestry cluster showed fewer N-insertions than the 666-donor mean.

The sequence was obtained from a man aged 18-30 years in good health and CMV-seronegative. Sequenced: PBMCs.

CDR3 coding DNA: TGTGCTGGTAACGGGGGTGATGTCCACGAGCAGTACTTC. Its translation: CAGNGGDVHEQYF. V gene TRBV30 combines with J gene TRBJ2-7; tentative D call: TRBD2 (6 bases). CDR3 length: 13 amino acids. The germline gives CDR1 GTSNPN, CDR2 SVGIG (reference sequence).